These T cell receptor beta chains were read from a single sample in a study of blood T cells in healthy people across ages. A single record per CDR3 protein comes from TCRdb applying MiXCR to the 5' RACE reads. The sample contains some 860,000 distinct CDR3 sequences, around 50% of which appear only once. The sequencing input was blood. These receptors came from a man aged 40-49 years in good health. Each CDR3 is given with its conserved first and last residue. A D gene is named only where the DNA matches it firmly. Clone sizes are given selectively: once, few, many, or a class where the clone is expanded.

TRBJ1-2	.	TRBV29-1	.	CSVEGAENYGYTF	TGCAGCGTTGAAGGGGCGGAGAACTATGGCTACACCTTC
TRBJ2-7	.	TRBV20-1	TRBD1	CSARTRDRVYEQYF	TGCAGTGCTAGAACGCGGGACAGGGTCTACGAGCAGTACTTC
TRBJ2-7	once	TRBV4-2	TRBD2	CASSPNSGTTYEQYF	TGTGCCAGCAGCCCGAATAGCGGGACTACCTACGAGCAGTACTTC
TRBJ2-4	.	TRBV6-4	.	CASSERSGNIQYF	TGTGCCAGCAGTGAACGCTCTGGGAACATTCAGTACTTC
TRBJ1-2	.	TRBV25-1	.	CASSGERFGGLDGYTF	TGTGCCAGCAGTGGAGAACGCTTCGGGGGCCTCGATGGCTACACCTTC
TRBJ2-1	.	TRBV5-1	TRBD1	CASSGGTESNEQFF	TGCGCCAGCAGCGGTGGGACAGAATCTAACGAGCAGTTCTTC
TRBJ1-2	.	TRBV3-1	.	CASSQDRSGAVYYGYTF	TGTGCCAGCAGCCAAGATCGCTCGGGTGCGGTCTACTATGGCTACACCTTC
TRBJ2-1	.	TRBV2	TRBD2	CASLSGGAVFF	TGTGCCAGCCTAAGCGGGGGGGCTGTGTTCTTC
TRBJ2-7	few	TRBV12-3/TRBV12-4	.	CASSRGKDYEQYF	TGTGCCAGCAGTCGGGGCAAAGACTACGAGCAGTACTTC
TRBJ2-3	.	TRBV15	TRBD2	CATSRDLLAGGTDTQYF	TGTGCCACCAGCAGAGATCTTCTAGCGGGTGGCACAGATACGCAGTATTTT
TRBJ1-2	once	TRBV27	.	CASRPQNPISGYTF	TGTGCCAGCAGACCCCAGAATCCTATAAGTGGCTACACCTTC
TRBJ1-1	.	TRBV25-1	.	CTSSERGGSTEAFF	TGTACCAGCAGCGAGCGTGGGGGAAGCACTGAAGCTTTCTTT
TRBJ1-1	.	TRBV27	.	CASSRRDSATEAFF	TGTGCCAGCAGTCGACGTGACTCGGCGACTGAAGCTTTCTTT
TRBJ1-2	.	TRBV9	.	CASSDGQPSFDGYTF	TGTGCCAGCAGCGACGGACAGCCCTCTTTTGATGGCTATACCTTC
TRBJ1-2	.	TRBV5-1	.	CASSNSYYYGYTF	TGCGCCAGCAGCAACAGCTACTACTATGGCTACACCTTC
TRBJ2-1	.	TRBV4-3	TRBD1	CASSQDQGQSNNEQFF	TGCGCCAGCAGCCAAGATCAGGGACAGAGCAACAATGAGCAGTTCTTC
TRBJ1-1	few	TRBV3-1	.	CASSRGQNTEAFF	TGTGCCAGCAGCCGAGGACAGAACACTGAAGCTTTCTTT
TRBJ2-3	.	TRBV27	TRBD2	CASSFVDLAGVSDTQYF	TGTGCCAGCAGTTTTGTGGACCTAGCGGGAGTTTCGGATACGCAGTATTTT
TRBJ2-7	.	TRBV6-2/TRBV6-3	TRBD2	CASRLLAGVGEQYF	TGTGCCAGCAGGTTACTAGCGGGAGTCGGCGAGCAGTACTTC
TRBJ2-7	few	TRBV3-1	.	CASSRGHDEQYF	TGTGCCAGCAGCCGGGGACACGACGAGCAGTACTTC
TRBJ1-6	.	TRBV28	.	CASSPQVRVSPLHF	TGTGCCAGCAGCCCTCAAGTGAGAGTTTCACCCCTCCACTTT
TRBJ2-2	.	TRBV28	.	CASSLGYTGELFF	TGTGCCAGCAGTTTAGGGTACACCGGGGAGCTGTTTTTT
TRBJ1-2	.	TRBV4-2	.	CASSQDSSNYGYTF	TGTGCCAGCAGCCAAGATTCATCTAACTATGGCTACACCTTC
TRBJ2-7	.	TRBV27	.	CASSLFQGTAYEQYF	TGTGCCAGCAGTTTATTTCAGGGGACTGCTTACGAGCAGTACTTC
TRBJ2-3	few	TRBV5-1	.	CASSLEILAKDTQYF	TGCGCCAGCAGCTTGGAAATACTGGCGAAAGATACGCAGTATTTT
TRBJ2-3	.	TRBV9	TRBD2	CASSGERGTSTDAQYF	TGTGCCAGCAGCGGAGAGCGGGGGACTAGCACAGATGCGCAGTATTTT
TRBJ2-7	.	TRBV6-2/TRBV6-3	.	CASSYDRRVSYEQYF	TGTGCCAGCAGTTACGACAGGAGGGTTTCCTACGAGCAGTACTTC
TRBJ1-5	few	TRBV28	TRBD1	CASSPTTGLINQPQHF	TGTGCCAGCAGTCCTACGACAGGGTTGATCAATCAGCCCCAGCATTTT
TRBJ2-1	few	TRBV20-1	.	CSARDQPNEQFF	TGCAGTGCCCGGGACCAACCCAATGAGCAGTTCTTC
TRBJ2-2	.	TRBV14	.	CASSQETQGYRTGELFF	TGTGCCAGCAGCCAAGAGACACAGGGCTATCGCACCGGGGAGCTGTTTTTT
TRBJ2-5	.	TRBV27	.	CASSLPAGLKTQYF	TGTGCCAGCAGTTTGCCTGCAGGGCTGAAGACCCAGTACTTC
TRBJ2-5	.	TRBV7-9	TRBD1	CASSLDRGRRETQYF	TGTGCCAGCAGCTTGGACAGGGGGCGCAGAGAGACCCAGTACTTC
TRBJ2-5	few	TRBV5-1	.	CASSVVDQETQYF	TGCGCCAGCAGCGTGGTAGACCAAGAGACCCAGTACTTC
TRBJ2-7	.	TRBV6-5	.	CASRPRGTVSSYEQYF	TGTGCCAGCAGACCTAGAGGGACGGTAAGCTCCTACGAGCAGTACTTC
TRBJ2-3	.	TRBV20-1	TRBD1	CSARVAGGDTQYF	TGCAGTGCTAGAGTGGCAGGGGGCGATACGCAGTATTTT
TRBJ2-5	.	TRBV5-1	TRBD2	CASSLGLAGKETQYF	TGCGCCAGCAGCCTTGGACTAGCGGGAAAAGAGACCCAGTACTTC
TRBJ2-5	many	TRBV7-9	TRBD2	CASSFRLAGGQETQYF	TGTGCCAGCAGCTTTCGACTAGCGGGGGGCCAAGAGACCCAGTACTTC
TRBJ2-1	.	TRBV4-3	.	CANSPRLISYNEQFF	TGCGCCAACAGCCCCCGACTCATCTCCTACAATGAGCAGTTCTTC
TRBJ2-7	.	TRBV28	TRBD1	CASSTSPGQGSEQYF	TGTGCCAGCAGCACATCGCCGGGACAGGGTTCCGAGCAGTACTTC
TRBJ1-2	.	TRBV27	TRBD1	CASSKTGGEGGHGYTF	TGTGCCAGCAGCAAGACAGGGGGCGAGGGGGGCCATGGCTACACCTTC
TRBJ2-4	.	TRBV6-5	TRBD1	CASSYSGTGGAGLNIQYF	TGTGCCAGCAGTTACTCCGGGACAGGGGGCGCGGGTTTAAACATTCAGTACTTC
TRBJ2-1	.	TRBV29-1	.	CSVAGTPGNEQFF	TGCAGCGTTGCTGGGACCCCCGGCAATGAGCAGTTCTTC
TRBJ2-7	.	TRBV28	TRBD1	CASSLLTGLLENEQYF	TGTGCCAGCAGTTTATTGACAGGGCTTTTGGAGAACGAGCAGTACTTC
TRBJ2-7	.	TRBV7-3	.	CASRDIAGGGYNEQYF	TGTGCCAGCAGGGATATTGCAGGAGGCGGTTACAATGAGCAGTACTTC
TRBJ2-3	few	TRBV5-1	.	CASSHSNDGRTDTQYF	TGCGCCAGCAGCCACTCTAATGACGGACGCACAGATACGCAGTATTTT
TRBJ2-7	.	TRBV9	.	CASSVAWEKGYEQYF	TGTGCCAGCAGCGTAGCGTGGGAGAAGGGCTACGAGCAGTACTTC
TRBJ2-1	.	TRBV27	.	CASSNANEQFF	TGTGCCAGCAGTAACGCAAATGAGCAGTTCTTC
TRBJ2-7	.	TRBV13	.	CASSATRGYEQYF	TGTGCCAGCAGCGCAACACGGGGGTACGAGCAGTACTTC
TRBJ2-3	few	TRBV28	.	CASNPPGGTRGSDTQYF	TGTGCCAGCAACCCCCCTGGAGGGACAAGGGGATCAGATACGCAGTATTTT
TRBJ2-3	.	TRBV11-2	.	CASTLDHSTDTQYF	TGTGCCAGCACCTTAGACCACAGCACAGATACGCAGTATTTT
TRBJ2-1	.	TRBV12-3/TRBV12-4	TRBD2	CASSLSSGSIYEQFF	TGTGCCAGCAGTTTATCTAGCGGGAGTATTTATGAGCAGTTCTTC
TRBJ2-5	.	TRBV12-3/TRBV12-4	.	CASSPPGHGTQYF	TGTGCCAGCAGCCCCCCCGGACATGGGACCCAGTACTTC
TRBJ2-3	.	TRBV28	TRBD2	CAHSGAGAVETQYF	TGTGCTCACAGCGGAGCGGGAGCGGTAGAGACGCAGTATTTT
TRBJ2-2	.	TRBV27	TRBD2	CASTNLLALAGNTGELFF	TGTGCCAGCACCAACCTCTTAGCACTAGCGGGGAACACCGGGGAGCTGTTTTTT
TRBJ1-5	.	TRBV10-3	.	CAISEGGWDQPQHF	TGTGCCATCAGTGAAGGAGGGTGGGATCAGCCCCAGCATTTT
TRBJ2-4	.	TRBV20-1	.	CSASRAGVPIKQYF	TGCAGTGCTAGTAGGGCAGGGGTGCCAATAAAGCAGTACTTC
TRBJ2-5	.	TRBV28	TRBD1	CASSPSQDRVQETQYF	TGTGCCAGCAGTCCATCACAGGACAGGGTTCAAGAGACCCAGTACTTC
TRBJ1-2	.	TRBV14	.	CASSQVKNGYTF	TGTGCCAGCAGCCAAGTCAAGAATGGCTACACCTTC
TRBJ2-1	.	TRBV12-3/TRBV12-4	.	CASRGGGGLGNEQFF	TGTGCCAGCAGAGGAGGGGGCGGATTAGGCAATGAGCAGTTCTTC
TRBJ2-7	.	TRBV5-1	.	CASSGVGLGSYEQYF	TGCGCCAGCAGCGGGGTAGGGTTGGGGTCCTACGAGCAGTACTTC